This entry lists 3 T cell receptor beta chains sequenced from one sample in a study of T cells in localized non-small cell lung cancer. Sequencing used immunoSEQ multiplex PCR; TCRdb keeps in-frame clones, though not all of them. The table includes approximately 2,600 clones, roughly 24% detected once. The starting material was lung tumor tissue, obtained before any cancer treatment. The receptors come from an older male donor with stage I lung adenocarcinoma.

The rearrangement links TRBV5-1 to TRBJ2-3, with TRBD2 as a possible D gene (7 bases). Deletions cut 4 bases from V and 5 bases from J, with 14 bases between. Germline values: CDR1 SGHRS, CDR2 YFSETQ. The CDR3 runs to 14 residues. CDR3 sequence: CASSGGAVGDTQYF. The CDR3 coding sequence is TGCGCCAGCAGCGGGGGGGCGGTTGGAGATACGCAGTATTTT.

This clone came up a few times. The J gene is TRBJ1-2, the V gene TRBV6-8; 7 nucleotides align to TRBD1. The germline CDR1 and CDR2 sequences are MNHGY and SAAAGT. V lost 3 bases and J lost 8; bases outside the gene matches: 9. The CDR3 is 14 amino acids. The CDR3 spells CASSYVEGAGGYTF. In nucleotides, the CDR3 is TGTGCCAGCAGTTATGTGGAGGGGGCGGGAGGCTACACCTTC.

This clone was counted a few times. The chain's CDR3 is CAIDNGYTGELFF. For the CDR3, the DNA is TGTGCCATCGATAACGGGTACACCGGGGAGCTGTTTTTT. The rearrangement uses TRBV6-8 and TRBJ2-2, with unresolved D. CDR1 and CDR2 (germline): MNHGY, SAAAGT. Deletions cut 10 bases from V and 3 bases from J, with 12 bases between. This CDR3 has 13 residues.